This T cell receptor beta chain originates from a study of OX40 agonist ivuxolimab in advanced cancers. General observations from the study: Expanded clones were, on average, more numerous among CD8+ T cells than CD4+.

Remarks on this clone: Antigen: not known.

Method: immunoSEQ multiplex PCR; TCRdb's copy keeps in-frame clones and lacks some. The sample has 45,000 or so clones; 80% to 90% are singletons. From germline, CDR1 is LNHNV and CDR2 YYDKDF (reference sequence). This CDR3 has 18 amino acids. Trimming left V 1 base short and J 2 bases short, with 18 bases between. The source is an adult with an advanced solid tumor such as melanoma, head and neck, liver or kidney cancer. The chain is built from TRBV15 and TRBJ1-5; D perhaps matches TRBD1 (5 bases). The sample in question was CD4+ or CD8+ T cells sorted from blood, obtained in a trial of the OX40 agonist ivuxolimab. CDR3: CATSRGYSGIRGNQPQHF. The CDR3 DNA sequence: TGTGCCACCAGCAGAGGATACTCAGGGATCCGGGGCAATCAGCCCCAGCATTTT.